A selection of T cell receptor beta chains follows, all from one sample in a study of T cell responses to AZD1222 COVID-19 vaccine. Profiling relied on immunoSEQ multiplex PCR, and the TCRdb table lists in-frame clones only, not all of them. The data contain fewer than 150,000 clones, 87% of them singletons. The starting material was peripheral blood, obtained on day 0 of AZD1222 vaccination. The receptors here all came from an adult in good health. CDR3s include the opening cysteine and the closing phenylalanine or tryptophan. A D gene is named only where the DNA matches it firmly. Rows may omit the clone size; those that give it use once, few, many or a size class.

j_gene	v_gene	abundance	d_gene	CDR3aa	CDR3nt
TRBJ1-3	TRBV7-2	once	.	CASSLGGTGNTIYF	TGTGCCAGCAGCTTAGGGGGTACTGGAAACACCATATATTTT
TRBJ2-2	TRBV29-1	.	.	CSVDKGTGELFF	TGCAGCGTTGACAAGGGAACCGGGGAGCTGTTTTTT
TRBJ1-6	TRBV5-1	.	.	CASSLATDNSPLHF	TGCGCCAGCAGCTTGGCAACAGATAATTCACCCCTCCACTTT
TRBJ1-5	TRBV7-9	.	.	CASSPQGYGNQPQHF	TGTGCCAGCAGCCCGCAGGGGTATGGCAATCAGCCCCAGCATTTT
TRBJ2-7	TRBV5-1	.	.	CASSPGGTADYEQYF	TGCGCCAGCAGCCCGGGGGGGACAGCAGATTACGAGCAGTACTTC
TRBJ2-1	TRBV6-1	.	.	CASSEKASSSYNEQFF	TGTGCCAGCAGTGAAAAGGCCTCGAGCTCCTACAATGAGCAGTTCTTC
TRBJ2-1	TRBV6-2/TRBV6-3	.	TRBD2	CASSYTSGGGDEQFF	TGTGCCAGCAGTTACACTAGCGGGGGTGGGGATGAGCAGTTCTTC
TRBJ1-1	TRBV9	.	TRBD1	CASSVGTGENTEAFF	TGTGCCAGCAGCGTAGGCACAGGGGAGAACACTGAAGCTTTCTTT
TRBJ2-7	TRBV5-1	.	TRBD1	CASSSAETGTYEQYF	TGCGCCAGCAGTTCTGCCGAGACAGGGACGTACGAGCAGTACTTC
TRBJ1-2	TRBV5-6	.	.	CASSLGWTGNYGYTF	TGTGCCAGCAGCTTGGGGTGGACGGGTAACTATGGCTACACCTTC
TRBJ1-6	TRBV28	once	.	CASSQPRNSPLHF	TGTGCCAGCAGTCAACCAAGGAATTCACCCCTCCACTTT
TRBJ2-7	TRBV5-1	.	.	CASSLAGSYEQYF	TGCGCCAGCAGCTTGGCCGGCTCCTACGAGCAGTACTTC
TRBJ2-7	TRBV7-2	.	.	CASSQTQTVSYEQYF	TGTGCCAGCAGCCAAACCCAGACAGTATCCTACGAGCAGTACTTC
TRBJ2-7	TRBV28	.	.	CASSSRDTTYEQYF	TGTGCCAGCAGTAGCCGGGACACCACCTACGAGCAGTACTTC
TRBJ2-7	TRBV11-2	once	TRBD2	CASSSGTSGGGISYEQYF	TGTGCCAGCAGCTCCGGGACTAGCGGGGGCGGGATCTCCTACGAGCAGTACTTC